The T cell receptor beta chain described here comes from a study of cytomegalovirus exposure and HLA in healthy donors. On the study more broadly: A preliminary data release comprised approximately 85 million unique TCRs obtained from HLA-typed donors.

The CDR3 extends over 20 amino acids. Germline CDR1 reads SQVTM; CDR2 reads ANQGSEA. The V and J ends lost 0 bases and 0 bases, in that order; junction bases with no gene match: 16. This clone occurred once. Its antigen is unidentified. The study ran its PCR with 60 Vbeta and 13 Jbeta primers. Under the authors' procedure: Among the unique TCR beta chains that a later analysis counted, some 73 million in all, about 12 million were shared. TCRdb keeps only in-frame clones here, not all; method: immunoSEQ multiplex PCR. The D gene and trimming were derived from the DNA, and the V and J assignments and clone size from that table. The table shows tens of thousands of clones, with about 80% occurring only once. Findings and caveats of the study: A later analysis revealed that TCR association rates differed between HLA loci, peaking at DRB1 and bottoming out at HLA-C. The study recorded fewer than 200 TCR beta chains that were cytomegalovirus-associated.

This TCR was recovered from a man aged 50 to 59 in good health and CMV-seropositive. The V and J genes are TRBV29-1 and TRBJ2-3; TRBD2 matches 9 bases. The sample consisted of PBMCs. The CDR3 coding sequence is TGCAGCGTTGAAGATCCGAGATCGGCTAGCGGGATCTCTAGCACAGATACGCAGTATTTT. It yields the protein CSVEDPRSASGISSTDTQYF.